The T cell receptor (beta chain) under discussion was sequenced for a study of siplizumab effects on memory and regulatory T cells. The data were produced by immunoSEQ multiplex PCR, yet TCRdb's version contains in-frame clones alone and is incomplete. The sample lists about 120,000 clones, around 94% occurring once. The germline V gene encodes CDR1 SGHTS and CDR2 YDEGEE. V was pared by 3 bases and J by 8 bases, with 17 bases between. The CDR3 has 14 residues. With regard to this clone: The antigen is not known.

Findings of the study overall: Memory cells seemed less diverse than naive T cells, which also seemed major contributors to the alloresponse. Sequences that were alloreactive and traceable to unstimulated CD4+ memory cells were significantly reduced by siplizumab.

The source is a human donor in good health. Material for sequencing was non-Treg CD4+ T cells sorted from blood. The V call is TRBV5-8, the J call TRBJ1-1; a possible D gene is TRBD1 (6 bases). The CDR3 loop reads CASSSVDSEIEAFF. In nucleotides, the CDR3 is TGTGCCAGCAGCTCTGTGGACAGTGAAATAGAAGCTTTCTTT.